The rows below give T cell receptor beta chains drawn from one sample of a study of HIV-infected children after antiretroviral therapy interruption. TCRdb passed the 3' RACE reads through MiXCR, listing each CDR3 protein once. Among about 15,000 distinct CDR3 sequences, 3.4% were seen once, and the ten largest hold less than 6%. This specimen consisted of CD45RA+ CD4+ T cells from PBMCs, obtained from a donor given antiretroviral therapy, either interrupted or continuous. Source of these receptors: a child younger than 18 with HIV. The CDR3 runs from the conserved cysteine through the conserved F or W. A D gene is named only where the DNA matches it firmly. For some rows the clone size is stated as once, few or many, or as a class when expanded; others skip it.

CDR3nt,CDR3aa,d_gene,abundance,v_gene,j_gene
TGTGCCAGCTCACCGTCTACAGGGGCAACTGAAGCTTTCTTT,CASSPSTGATEAFF,TRBD1,many,TRBV18,TRBJ1-1
TGTGCCAGCAGTTTAGTTCTCGCGGAAAGCACAGATACGCAGTATTTT,CASSLVLAESTDTQYF,-,many,TRBV12-3/TRBV12-4,TRBJ2-3
TGTGCCAGCAGTTTTTCCGGGCCCACTGAAGCTTTCTTT,CASSFSGPTEAFF,-,medium-sized,TRBV28,TRBJ1-1
TGTGCCAGCAGTTTTGGGGACAGGGGCTCTGAAGCTTTCTTT,CASSFGDRGSEAFF,TRBD1,many,TRBV28,TRBJ1-1
TGCGCCAGCAGCTTGTTACAGGGGGCCTACGAGCAGTACTTC,CASSLLQGAYEQYF,TRBD1,many,TRBV5-1,TRBJ2-7
TGCGCCAGCAGCATAAGACTCCCTAGCACAGATACGCAGTATTTT,CASSIRLPSTDTQYF,-,-,TRBV5-1,TRBJ2-3
TGTGCCAGCAGCCCGGGGGGGTCCACAGATACGCAGTATTTT,CASSPGGSTDTQYF,TRBD2,many,TRBV28,TRBJ2-3
TGTGCCAGTAGTATTAACAGGGAGATCACTGAAGCTTTCTTT,CASSINREITEAFF,-,many,TRBV19,TRBJ1-1
TGCAGTGCCCCCACTAGCGGGGGGGCAAGGGAGCAGTACTTC,CSAPTSGGAREQYF,TRBD2,many,TRBV20-1,TRBJ2-7
TGCGCCAGCAGGACAGGGGTAAAGAACTATGGCTACACCTTC,CASRTGVKNYGYTF,TRBD1,many,TRBV5-1,TRBJ1-2
TGTGCCAGCAGCTTTCAGCTGATCGACGGGGCCTACGAGCAGTACTTC,CASSFQLIDGAYEQYF,-,many,TRBV5-6,TRBJ2-7
TGTGCCAGTAGTATAGGATGGGCCTACGAGCAGTACTTC,CASSIGWAYEQYF,-,many,TRBV19,TRBJ2-7
TGTGCCAGCCTCCGGAATTCTGGGGCCAACGTCCTGACTTTC,CASLRNSGANVLTF,-,many,TRBV11-1,TRBJ2-6
TGCAGTGCTAGAGACCGCTCAGAAGCTTTCTTT,CSARDRSEAFF,-,many,TRBV20-1,TRBJ1-1
TGTGCCAGCAGTATCGACAGGGGAAACTCCGACTACACCTTC,CASSIDRGNSDYTF,TRBD1,many,TRBV19,TRBJ1-2
TGCAGCTCTACGACAGGGTTTGTGATGGTCGATGAGCAGTTCTTC,CSSTTGFVMVDEQFF,TRBD1,large,TRBV29-1,TRBJ2-1
TGTGCCAGCAGCCTAGGGGCAACTAATGAAAAACTGTTTTTT,CASSLGATNEKLFF,-,many,TRBV12-3/TRBV12-4,TRBJ1-4
TGTGCCAGCAGCTTGGCCGGGGATAACTATGGCTACACCTTC,CASSLAGDNYGYTF,-,many,TRBV5-4,TRBJ1-2
TGTGCCAGCATTAAAGGATTAGGCAATGAGCAGTTCTTC,CASIKGLGNEQFF,-,many,TRBV12-3/TRBV12-4,TRBJ2-1
TGTGCCAGCAGGAAGGACAGGGGGCGCGGGTACGAGCAGTACTTC,CASRKDRGRGYEQYF,TRBD1,many,TRBV27,TRBJ2-7
TGTGCCAGCAGCAAAGGGACTAGCGGGAGAAGCGAAGATACGCAGTATTTT,CASSKGTSGRSEDTQYF,TRBD2,many,TRBV5-8,TRBJ2-3
TGTGCCAGCAGCTTGCTAGCGGGGCCAGATACGCAGTATTTT,CASSLLAGPDTQYF,TRBD2,many,TRBV7-8,TRBJ2-3
TGTGCCACCAGCAGAGGCCGAGGGGCAGGACTAAACAGAGGGAACACTGAAGCTTTCTTT,CATSRGRGAGLNRGNTEAFF,-,many,TRBV15,TRBJ1-1
TGCAGTGCGGCACCGACAGGGGGAACCTACAATGAGCAGTTCTTC,CSAAPTGGTYNEQFF,TRBD1,many,TRBV20-1,TRBJ2-1
TGCGCCAGCAGCTCCGAAGCTTCGTGGGATGGCTACACCTTC,CASSSEASWDGYTF,-,many,TRBV5-1,TRBJ1-2
TGCAGTGCAAACAGCAGGGACAGCATCAATCAGCCCCAGCATTTT,CSANSRDSINQPQHF,TRBD1,many,TRBV20-1,TRBJ1-5
TGTGCCAGCAGCAGGACTAGTCTAGCCTCCTCCTACAATGAGCAGTTCTTC,CASSRTSLASSYNEQFF,TRBD2,few,TRBV27,TRBJ2-1
TGTGCCAGCAGCTTGTCGACAGGAGGCGAGCAGTACTTC,CASSLSTGGEQYF,-,many,TRBV7-9,TRBJ2-7
TGTGCCAGCAGTGCGATAGGGCTGGAAAAAGCTTTCTTT,CASSAIGLEKAFF,-,many,TRBV2,TRBJ1-1
TGTGCCAGCTCACTTTACAGAGGGAACACTGAAGCTTTCTTT,CASSLYRGNTEAFF,-,many,TRBV18,TRBJ1-1
TGTGCCAGCAGCTCCGGACCCTGGGCGCCCCAGCATTTT,CASSSGPWAPQHF,-,many,TRBV11-2,TRBJ1-5
TGTGCCACCCAATTGATTCGCACAGATACGCAGTATTTT,CATQLIRTDTQYF,-,many,TRBV10-3,TRBJ2-3
TGTGCCAGCGCTCGGATCATGAACACTGAAGCTTTCTTT,CASARIMNTEAFF,-,-,TRBV12-3/TRBV12-4,TRBJ1-1
TGTGCCAGTGTGAGATTGGGTCAGGCGAAAAATCAGCCCCAGCATTTT,CASVRLGQAKNQPQHF,-,many,TRBV19,TRBJ1-5
TGCAGCGTTGAGAGGCCCCCGGGCGAGCAGTACTTC,CSVERPPGEQYF,-,many,TRBV29-1,TRBJ2-7
TGTGCCAGCAGCCTCCAGGGGGCGCAGAATCCCCAGCATTTT,CASSLQGAQNPQHF,TRBD1,many,TRBV2,TRBJ1-5
TGTGCCAGCAGTTGGACAGGGGGGACTGAAGCTTTCTTT,CASSWTGGTEAFF,TRBD1,many,TRBV7-2,TRBJ1-1
TGTGCCAGCAGTGATCAGGACAGGGAAGTCTTCTTT,CASSDQDREVFF,TRBD1,many,TRBV6-6,TRBJ1-1
TGCGCCAGCAGGCCCCCGGGACACGAGAAGGGCGCCGGGGAGCTGTTTTTT,CASRPPGHEKGAGELFF,-,many,TRBV5-1,TRBJ2-2
TGTGCCAGCAGTTTGACGGGGCCCCGGGTAGCTTTCTTT,CASSLTGPRVAFF,-,many,TRBV12-3/TRBV12-4,TRBJ1-1